This T cell receptor beta chain derives from a study of cytomegalovirus exposure and HLA in healthy donors (dated by TCRdb to between 2016 and 2019). Some background on the complete study: In an earlier analysis of roughly 500 of the donors, around 290 Gb of sequence data and 90 million to 130 million unique TCR beta sequences from roughly 200 million T cells were reported. Along with the approximately 700-subject first cohort, a separate validation cohort of around 120 different subjects was used. Donor age, sex, ethnicity and CMV serostatus were compiled alongside the repertoire data. A later analysis re-examined previously published TCR beta repertoires from about 700 donors and added high-resolution HLA genotyping to investigate patterns of TCR occurrence. About 310 gigabases of sequencing data and tens of millions of unique TCR sequences were included in an early release covering around 600 HLA-typed donors. In a later genetic analysis, genome-wide SNP genotypes for about 55% of the roughly 700 donors were used, and that subset was treated as a discovery cohort. In an earlier analysis of 500 to 650 of the donors, high-throughput TCR beta sequencing was used to judge whether each TCR beta V gene segment behaved as functional or pseudogenic. In the later analysis, no new phenotypic data were used to find candidate immune exposures; instead, reliance was placed on TCR beta sequences and their occurrence across donors. HLA typing covered class I and class II loci at four-digit resolution. The study used immunosequencing to profile the T cell repertoires of hundreds of subjects and linked those repertoires to cytomegalovirus serostatus. Among some 400 genotyped donors of the cohort, an average of approximately 200,000 unique TCR beta nucleotide sequences was sequenced per donor, of which about 18% were non-productive. High-throughput TCR immunosequencing, statistical association of individual TCRs with disease status, and machine learning were combined to predict cytomegalovirus infection status. All discovery cohort repertoires had been generated using a single sequencing platform. Roughly 5 DR-DQ haplotypes were handled as single units for association and clustering, since linkage in the cohort was strong. Among the roughly 400 genotyped donors, about 85% belonged to the genetic ancestry cluster associated with self-reported Caucasian donors. The number of donors typed differed by locus, with 629-630 for A, B, C, DRB1 and DQB1, around 520 for DQA1, nearly 610 for DPA1, and under 490 for DPB1. The study was designed to test whether signatures of past pathogen exposure could be identified by cataloging public T cell receptors. Results and caveats for the whole study, not just this receptor: Linkage disequilibrium might explain the correlated functional status among segregating V segments, but an unknown experimental factor could not be ruled out. Because counts were too low, approximately 15 rarely observed V segments, including chromosome 9 orphons, were excluded from the earlier analysis of around 640 of the donors. In a later analysis, HLA-associated TCR beta chains were found to be more clonally expanded and to have lower generation probabilities than equally common non-associated chains. A further reported finding was that TCR beta sequences accurately predicted the HLA-A and HLA-B alleles for most subjects in the first cohort. Some IMGT-functional V segments, including TRBV6-2 and TRBV6-3, could not be told apart with the 87-base-pair reads, so those segments were excluded. The classifier was reported to diagnose cytomegalovirus status with high specificity and sensitivity in both the original and validation cohorts. The authors suggested that the approach could potentially be extended to other disease states and immunological phenotypes. The sequencing pipeline was judged likely to have produced a cluster of highly shared sequence variants as a technical artifact. An earlier analysis of approximately 570 of the donors showed that most TCR beta V segments appeared in productive rearrangements either about 87% or about 30% of the time, which broadly matched IMGT annotations. A later analysis found that TCR association rates varied across HLA loci, with DRB1 alleles showing the most associated TCRs and HLA-C alleles the fewest. An association between a missense DCLRE1C variant and V-gene and J-gene trimming of TCR beta chains was found in a later genetic analysis and replicated in an independent cohort. The cohort was sequenced for TCR beta chains only, and without alpha or paired-chain data the features that could be detected were limited. Compared with the roughly 600-donor mean, donors in an Asian-associated ancestry cluster had fewer N-insertions in productive TCRs, according to a later genetic analysis. In a later analysis, some 18,000 TCR beta sequences were associated with specific HLA alleles at a false discovery rate of 0.05. While some public TCRs were present in many individuals, most TCR sequences turned up only very rarely across donors. CMV serostatus was the only immune exposure information available for the cohort. According to a later analysis, parvovirus B19, influenza, CMV and Epstein-Barr virus appeared linked to several top co-occurrence clusters. The presence/absence analyses assumed that sequencing depth was roughly uniform across donors, and that assumption may not be true. Strong co-occurrence of HLA alleles, especially DR and DQ, made assigning TCR associations to individual alleles difficult. In vitro tests confirmed that three of the cytomegalovirus-associated TCR beta chains recognize cytomegalovirus antigens. HLA typing was unavailable for some donors at each locus, so association tests used only the typed subset. Most CMV-associated TCR beta chains appeared to be HLA-restricted in a later analysis, and the HLA associations seemed to be driven largely by CMV exposure. The study gave a list of more than 150 TCR beta chains associated with cytomegalovirus.

In total, 600 or so healthy bone marrow donors made up the cohort. All cohort members were sampled while nominally healthy, although unrecorded immune exposures were likely present. The donor tested CMV seronegative, placing the donor among the 350 or so seronegative members of the cohort. A peripheral blood sample was provided by each donor, and peripheral blood mononuclear cells were used for TCR beta sequencing. The Qiagen DNeasy Blood Extraction Kit was used to extract genomic DNA from the blood cell samples. The germline V end is reduced by 3 bases and the J end by 4 bases; junction bases left unmatched: 9. CDR1 is given as SGHRS and CDR2 as YFSETQ, both from the germline V gene. Including cysteine and phenylalanine, the CDR3 has 16 amino acids. Solely the CDR3 DNA is kept, with 48 bases framed from the first base. About this clone: There is no known antigen for this receptor. One base away there is no much larger clone; base qualities are not given.

Library preparation used the immunoSEQ multiplex PCR assay. For the multiplex PCR, a mixture combining 60 forward primers for TCR Vbeta segments and 13 reverse primers for TCR Jbeta segments was used. A multiplex PCR assay on genomic DNA amplified the CDR3 region of rearranged TCR beta genes. On the Illumina HiSeq System, the amplified TCR beta libraries were sequenced as 87-base-pair reads. Processing in the source paper ran as follows. A later analysis counted tens of millions of unique TCR beta chains across the roughly 700 repertoires, and roughly 11 million of these chains were shared by at least two donors. A nearest-neighbor algorithm error-corrected the raw reads and collapsed the reads into unique sequences, merging closely related sequences to remove PCR and sequencing errors. Alignment of CDR3 sequences to IMGT reference sequences was used to assign V, D and J gene segments. For a sequence to be retained, a match of at least six nucleotides was required to both a V gene segment and a J gene segment. Rearrangements were called productive when the CDR3 lacked stop codons and stayed in frame with V and J; all others were non-productive. CDR3 was defined according to IMGT convention as the region running from the second conserved V-encoded cysteine to the conserved J-encoded phenylalanine. The earlier analysis of fewer than 700 of the donors excluded sequences that lacked an unambiguous match to a single V gene segment. In an earlier analysis of several hundred of the donors, a V segment was called functional when productive rearrangements were above 56.7%, and segregating when the standard deviation between donors exceeded 5%. A statistical classification framework was developed to diagnose cytomegalovirus status using the catalog of TCR beta chain sequences. In a later analysis, V and J genes were assigned by comparing TCR nucleotide sequences against IMGT/GENE-DB human TR gene sequences. The TCRdist pipeline was used in a later analysis to assign CDR3 sequences and most-parsimonious VDJ recombination scenarios. In a later analysis, each TCR beta chain was defined by its CDR3 amino acid sequence together with its V-gene family, and reads without a unique V-gene family were excluded. To address suspected cross-contamination and a sequencing artifact, a later analysis removed under 600 highly shared, low-generation-probability nucleotide sequences. In a later analysis, a clonal expansion index for each public chain was calculated from normalized within-repertoire ranks of inferred template counts. Generation probabilities in a later analysis came from a VDJ recombination model fitted to out-of-frame rearrangements, and those results were checked against IGoR. A later analysis scored TCR-TCR, TCR-HLA and TCR-CMV co-occurrence with hypergeometric tests, applying a repertoire-size bias correction to TCR pairs. A later analysis estimated false discovery rates by permuting HLA or CMV assignments 20 times. In a later analysis, co-occurring TCRs were grouped with DBSCAN, and TCRdist sequence similarity was added when clustering was performed within HLA-allele-positive subsets. Co-occurrence clustering excluded repertoires with fewer than 30,000 or more than 120,000 public chains, plus five with anomalous nucleotide sharing. Here the immuneACCESS table is served through TCRdb, limited to in-frame sequences with V and J called. Missing clones are a known gap in these copies; in checked studies unresolved V genes cover under half, and the rest lacks a known reason. The DNA was the basis for D and trimming; V, J and clone size are from that table. The sample data list some 140,000 clones, and 77% of these were observed just once. Over 2% of the sample is taken by the ten largest.

This receptor was obtained from a man younger than 40 in good health and CMV-seronegative. The sample was PBMCs. Recombination joined TRBV5-1 with TRBJ2-1; 8 bases in the middle match TRBD2. The DNA sequence follows: TGCGCCAGCAGCTGGAGGGGACTAGTATTTTACAATGAGCAGTTCTTC. This translates into CASSWRGLVFYNEQFF.